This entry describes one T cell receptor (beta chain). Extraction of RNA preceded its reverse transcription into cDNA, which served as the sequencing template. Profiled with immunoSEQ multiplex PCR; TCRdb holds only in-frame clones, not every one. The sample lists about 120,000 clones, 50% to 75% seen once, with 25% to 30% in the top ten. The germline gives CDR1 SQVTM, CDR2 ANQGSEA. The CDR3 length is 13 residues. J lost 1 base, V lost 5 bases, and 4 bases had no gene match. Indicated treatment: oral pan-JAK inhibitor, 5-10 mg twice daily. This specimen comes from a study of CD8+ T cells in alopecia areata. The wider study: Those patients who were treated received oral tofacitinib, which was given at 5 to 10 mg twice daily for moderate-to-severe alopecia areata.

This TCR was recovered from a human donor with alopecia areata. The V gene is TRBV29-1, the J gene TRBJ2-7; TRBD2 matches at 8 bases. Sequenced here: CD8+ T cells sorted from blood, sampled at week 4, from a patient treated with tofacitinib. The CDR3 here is CSVRGGSSYEQYF. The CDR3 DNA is TGCAGCGTTCGGGGGGGTAGTTCCTACGAGCAGTACTTC.